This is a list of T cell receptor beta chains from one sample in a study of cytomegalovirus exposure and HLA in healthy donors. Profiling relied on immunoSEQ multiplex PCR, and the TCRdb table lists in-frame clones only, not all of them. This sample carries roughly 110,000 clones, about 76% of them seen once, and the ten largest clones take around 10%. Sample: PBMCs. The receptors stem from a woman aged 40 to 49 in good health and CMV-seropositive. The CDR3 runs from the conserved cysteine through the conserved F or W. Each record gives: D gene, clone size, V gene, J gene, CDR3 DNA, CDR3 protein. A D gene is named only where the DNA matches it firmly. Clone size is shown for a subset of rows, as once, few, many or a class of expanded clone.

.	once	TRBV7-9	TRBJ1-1	TGTGCCAGCAGTGTAACAGTGAACACTGAAGCTTTCTTT	CASSVTVNTEAFF
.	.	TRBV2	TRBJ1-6	TGTGCCAGCGCGGGAGGGGGAAGGTTTAATTCACCCCTCCACTTT	CASAGGGRFNSPLHF
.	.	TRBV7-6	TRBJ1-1	TGTGCCAGCAGCCCGGGACACCAGAACACTGAAGCTTTCTTT	CASSPGHQNTEAFF
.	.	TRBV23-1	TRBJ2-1	TGCGCCAGCAATCCCTACCAGGGGTGTGATGAGCAGTTCTTC	CASNPYQGCDEQFF
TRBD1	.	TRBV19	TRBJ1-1	TGTGCCTGCCTCCGGGACAGTGGAACTGAAGCTTTCTTT	CACLRDSGTEAFF
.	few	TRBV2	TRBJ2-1	TGTGCCAGCAGGTATTACAATGAGCAGTTCTTC	CASRYYNEQFF
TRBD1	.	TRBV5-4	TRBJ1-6	TGTGCCAGCAGCCAACAGGGGGCGCGTAATTCACCCCTCCACTTT	CASSQQGARNSPLHF
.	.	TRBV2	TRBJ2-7	TGTGCCAGCAGAGCAGACAGAGCATACGAGCAGTACTTC	CASRADRAYEQYF
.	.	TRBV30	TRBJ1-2	TGTGCCTGGAGTAGGGGACTCCGGGGCTACACCTTC	CAWSRGLRGYTF
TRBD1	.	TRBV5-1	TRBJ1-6	TGCGCCAGCAGACGGGGGACAGGCTTTAATTCACCCCTCCACTTT	CASRRGTGFNSPLHF
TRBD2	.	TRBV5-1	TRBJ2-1	TGCGCCAGCAGCTTCCTAGCGGGCAATGAGCAGTTCTTC	CASSFLAGNEQFF
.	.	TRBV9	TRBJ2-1	TGTGCCAGCAGCGGCCCCCCGGGCGGGGTAAATGAGCAGTTCTTC	CASSGPPGGVNEQFF
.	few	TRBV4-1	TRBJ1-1	TGCGCCAGCAGCCTCCTACCATCTCAAAGAGTTGAAGCTTTCTTT	CASSLLPSQRVEAFF
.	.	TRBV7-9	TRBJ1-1	TGTGCCAGCAGTTCCCGAACTCGTAACACTGAAGCTTTCTTT	CASSSRTRNTEAFF
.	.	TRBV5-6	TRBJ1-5	TGTGCCAGCAGCTTGTTTGGGGCCTACAATCAGCCCCAGCATTTT	CASSLFGAYNQPQHF
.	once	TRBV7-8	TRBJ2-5	TGTGCCAGCAGCTTACGGGGAGTGTCGTCCCAGTACTTC	CASSLRGVSSQYF
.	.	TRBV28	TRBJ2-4	TGTGCCAGCAGTTCATACGACTCCCTTTCCAAAAACATTCAGTACTTC	CASSSYDSLSKNIQYF
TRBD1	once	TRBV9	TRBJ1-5	TGTGCCAGCAGCGTAGGGGGACAGGGACATCAGCCCCAGCATTTT	CASSVGGQGHQPQHF
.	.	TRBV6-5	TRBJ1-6	TGTGCCAGCAGTTACATCATCCCCTCACCCCTCCACTTT	CASSYIIPSPLHF
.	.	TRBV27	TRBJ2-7	TGTGCCAGCAGTTCCACCGGGACTTTGAAAACCTACGAGCAGTACTTC	CASSSTGTLKTYEQYF
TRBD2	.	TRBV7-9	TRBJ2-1	TGTGCCAGCAGCTACCCGGGACTAGCGGACTCCGGGTATGAGCAGTTCTTC	CASSYPGLADSGYEQFF
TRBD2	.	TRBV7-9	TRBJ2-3	TGTGCCAGCAGGGGGGGACTACTAGCGGGGCGCACAGATACGCAGTATTTT	CASRGGLLAGRTDTQYF
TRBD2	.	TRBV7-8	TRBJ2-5	TGTGCCAGCAGCCCGGGACTAGCGGGGGGTTCTTACCAAGAGACCCAGTACTTC	CASSPGLAGGSYQETQYF
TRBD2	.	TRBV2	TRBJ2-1	TGTGCCAGTACCCGGGACGGGGGGAATGAGCAGTTCTTC	CASTRDGGNEQFF
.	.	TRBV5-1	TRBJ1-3	TGCGCCAGCAGCTCCGCCTTGTCGGTTGGAAACACCATATATTTT	CASSSALSVGNTIYF
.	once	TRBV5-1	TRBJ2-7	TGCGCCAGCAGCTCCCACGGGGGGGACAGCTCCTACGAGCAGTACTTC	CASSSHGGDSSYEQYF
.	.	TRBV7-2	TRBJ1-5	TGTGCCAGCAGCCCGAGGGTAGGACCCAATCAGCCCCAGCATTTT	CASSPRVGPNQPQHF
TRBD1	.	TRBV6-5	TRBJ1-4	TGTGCCAGCAGTTACGGCAGGGGGTCCATTAATGAAAAACTGTTTTTT	CASSYGRGSINEKLFF
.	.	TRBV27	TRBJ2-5	TGTGCCAGCAGTTTAGCAGGGGGGCGCCAAGAGACCCAGTACTTC	CASSLAGGRQETQYF
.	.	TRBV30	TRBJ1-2	TGTGCCTGGAGTGTACTTATGGGGCGGGGGGGCTACACCTTC	CAWSVLMGRGGYTF
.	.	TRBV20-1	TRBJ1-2	TGCAGTGCTCAAGAACCTGGCGGCTACACCTTC	CSAQEPGGYTF
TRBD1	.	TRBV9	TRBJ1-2	TGTGCCAGCAGCCCTCTCAGGGGGTCCCGCTATGGCTACACCTTC	CASSPLRGSRYGYTF
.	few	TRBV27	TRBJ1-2	TGTGCCAGCAGTTCTCTCCCAGGGGTTGACTATGGCTACACCTTC	CASSSLPGVDYGYTF
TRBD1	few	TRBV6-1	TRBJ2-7	TGTGCCAGCAGAAATTCAGGGGGCCCTCACTACGAGCAGTACTTC	CASRNSGGPHYEQYF
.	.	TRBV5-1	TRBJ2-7	TGCGCCACCAGGGGGGGGGACTACTCCTACGAGCAGTACTTC	CATRGGDYSYEQYF
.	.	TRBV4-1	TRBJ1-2	TGCGCCAGCAGCCAACCCGCAAGGAGGCCCGTGTACACCTTC	CASSQPARRPVYTF
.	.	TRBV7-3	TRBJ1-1	TGTGCCAGCAGCCAGTCCCGGGAGAGCACTGAAGCTTTCTTT	CASSQSRESTEAFF
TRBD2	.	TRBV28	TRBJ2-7	TGTGCCAGCAGGTTAGCGGGGGGGCCCTACGAGCAGTACTTC	CASRLAGGPYEQYF
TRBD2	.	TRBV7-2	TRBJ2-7	TGTGCCAGCAACCCAGGACTAGCGGGGATAGAGCAGTACTTC	CASNPGLAGIEQYF
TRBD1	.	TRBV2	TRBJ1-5	TGTGCCAGCAGGGGACAGGGCGTAGGGCCCCAGCATTTT	CASRGQGVGPQHF
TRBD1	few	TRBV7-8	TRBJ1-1	TGTGCCAGCAGCCACCGCCGTGAGACAGGGGCCTCCTACACTGAAGCTTTCTTT	CASSHRRETGASYTEAFF
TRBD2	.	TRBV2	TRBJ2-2	TGTGCCAGCAACACAGCGGGAGGGCGGATCGGGGAGCTGTTTTTT	CASNTAGGRIGELFF
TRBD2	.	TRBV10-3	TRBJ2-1	TGTGCCATCAGTTCAGCTAGCGGGGGGGCTGGTGAGCAGTTCTTC	CAISSASGGAGEQFF
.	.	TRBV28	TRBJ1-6	TGTGCCACCTCGACAGCAGCAAATTCACCCCTCCACTTT	CATSTAANSPLHF
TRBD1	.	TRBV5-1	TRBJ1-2	TGCGCCAGCAGCTTTCCGGGACAGAGGGACGGCTACACCTTC	CASSFPGQRDGYTF
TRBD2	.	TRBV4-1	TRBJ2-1	TGCGCCAGCAGCCAAGTAATTACTAGCGGGGGGCCCTATGAGCAGTTCTTC	CASSQVITSGGPYEQFF
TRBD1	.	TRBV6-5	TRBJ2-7	TGTGCCAGCAGACCGGGACAGGGGGGAACCTACGAGCAGTACTTC	CASRPGQGGTYEQYF
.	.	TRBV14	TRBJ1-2	TGTGCCAGCAGCCCCGGGACACCCTATGGCTACACCTTC	CASSPGTPYGYTF
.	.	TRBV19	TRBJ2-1	TGTGCCAGTAGTATAGATGAGTGGGCGGCGGGGTACAATGAGCAGTTCTTC	CASSIDEWAAGYNEQFF
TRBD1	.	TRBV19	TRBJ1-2	TGTGCCAGTAGTCGGGACAGACCTTATGGCTACACCTTC	CASSRDRPYGYTF
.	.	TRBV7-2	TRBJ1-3	TGTGCCAGCAGCTCCCGACAGGTCTCTGGAAACACCATATATTTT	CASSSRQVSGNTIYF
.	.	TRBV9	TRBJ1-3	TGTGCCAGCAGCGCTACAGCAATTACTGGAAACACCATATATTTT	CASSATAITGNTIYF
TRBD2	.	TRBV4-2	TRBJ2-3	TGTGCCAGCAGCCCCCGAGGAGGAGCGGGGGGTACAGATACGCAGTATTTT	CASSPRGGAGGTDTQYF
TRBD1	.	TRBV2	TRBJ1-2	TGTGCCAGCAGTCAACAGGGGGCCCACTATGGCTACACCTTC	CASSQQGAHYGYTF